The clone carrying this TCR beta chain was observed a few times. As yet, its antigen is unknown. This entry comes from a study of resident and recirculating memory T cells in vitiligo. For the study at large: Epidermis came from shave biopsies of lesional and nonlesional sites, plus PBMCs.

Study-wide results and caveats: TCR sequences were not conserved across biopsy sites or patients.

TCRdb's table, derived via immunoSEQ multiplex PCR, lists solely in-frame clones and lacks some. The sample has some 70,000 clones, approximately 91% seen once. Confetti depigmentation, marking active vitiligo, was absent in these patients. V was clipped by 0 bases and J by 0 bases, with 3 bases between them. Germline assignment: CDR1 SGHTA and CDR2 FQGNSA. This CDR3 spans 14 amino acids. The TCR was taken from a male donor with vitiligo. V usage is TRBV7-2 and J usage is TRBJ1-5, with no clear D. Sequenced material: blood. The chain's CDR3 is CASSLAHSNQPQHF. The DNA for the CDR3 is TGTGCCAGCAGCTTAGCCCATAGCAATCAGCCCCAGCATTTT.